This T cell receptor beta chain came from a study of T cell changes during pregnancy in multiple sclerosis. V was trimmed by 5 bases and J by 0 bases, leaving 15 bases between them. This CDR3 contains 16 residues. Germline V gene sequence: CDR1 MNHEY, CDR2 SMNVEV (reference sequence). TCRdb keeps only in-frame clones here, not all; method: immunoSEQ multiplex PCR. The sample consists of some 38,000 clones, about 93% of them appearing once. The sequencing used CD4+ T cells from peripheral blood mononuclear cells, collected after pregnancy. The receptor comes from a female donor in good health, enrolled as a control in a pregnancy study. This chain uses TRBV27 with TRBJ2-3; TRBD2 is a possible D gene (6 bases). This CDR3 is CASSPAGLPSTDTQYF. The CDR3 DNA reads as TGTGCCAGCAGTCCCGCGGGACTCCCGAGCACAGATACGCAGTATTTT.